A selection of T cell receptor beta chains follows, all from one sample in a study of T-cell reconstitution after alpha-beta-depleted transplantation in children. From the PCR reads, TCRdb called clonotypes with MiXCR, one entry per CDR3 protein. The sample consists of about 300,000 distinct CDR3 sequences, 7.5% to 9% of them appearing once. This material consisted of peripheral blood, taken 360 days after TCRalphabeta/CD19-depleted stem cell transplant. The receptors were gathered from a female patient aged 2-9 years who had a stem cell transplant for Fanconi anemia, so the T cells may come from the graft donor. The CDR3 runs from the conserved cysteine through the conserved F or W. A D gene is named only where the DNA matches it firmly. Clone size is shown for a subset of rows, as once, few, many or a class of expanded clone.

d_call,j_call,clone_size,v_call,cdr3_nt,cdr3_aa
.,TRBJ2-4,few,TRBV11-2,TGTGCCAGCAGCGCCCAGGACGGAAACATTCAGTACTTC,CASSAQDGNIQYF
.,TRBJ2-7,.,TRBV6-2/TRBV6-3,TGTGCCAGCGGGCCGACTAGAGGTGCGGCGGGAGAGCAGTACTTC,CASGPTRGAAGEQYF
.,TRBJ1-3,many,TRBV12-3/TRBV12-4,TGTGCCAGCAGTCAGCGACGGAGCTCTGGAAACACCATATATTTT,CASSQRRSSGNTIYF
.,TRBJ1-2,few,TRBV20-1,TGCAGTGCTAGAGTTGGGGGGGCCTATAACTATGGCTACACCTTC,CSARVGGAYNYGYTF
TRBD1,TRBJ2-1,many,TRBV6-2/TRBV6-3,TGTGCCAGCAGTAGGACAGGGGGCAATGAGCAGTTCTTC,CASSRTGGNEQFF
.,TRBJ2-3,many,TRBV10-3,TGTGCCATCAGTGTTGTCGGGGGATCAGATACGCAGTATTTT,CAISVVGGSDTQYF
.,TRBJ2-1,many,TRBV6-5,TGTGCCAGCAGTTACTCGTTCGGGGGGCGACCATTTTACAATGAGCAGTTCTTC,CASSYSFGGRPFYNEQFF
.,TRBJ2-1,.,TRBV20-1,TGCAGTGCCACTACCCTGGGAGTAGTCCACAATGAGCAGTTCTTC,CSATTLGVVHNEQFF
.,TRBJ1-2,many,TRBV6-5,TGTGCCAGCAGTTACTCGGCAGGGGCCAACTATGGCTACACCTTC,CASSYSAGANYGYTF
TRBD1,TRBJ1-1,.,TRBV30,TGTGCCTGGACCAGGGACAGATTGAACACTGAAGCTTTCTTT,CAWTRDRLNTEAFF
.,TRBJ2-1,many,TRBV28,TGTGCCAGCAGTCGGGTGAGGAGCGTACGAGTTCTCAATGAGCAGTTCTTC,CASSRVRSVRVLNEQFF
TRBD1,TRBJ1-1,few,TRBV19,TGTGCCAGTAGTCACACCTCAGGGGGCTATAACACTGAAGCTTTCTTT,CASSHTSGGYNTEAFF
TRBD1,TRBJ2-3,few,TRBV7-3,TGTGCCAGCAGCTTACCGGGGACAGGAGTGGCAGATACGCAGTATTTT,CASSLPGTGVADTQYF
TRBD1,TRBJ2-7,many,TRBV12-3/TRBV12-4,TGTGCCAGCAGTCTGAGGACAGGCTACGAGCAGTACTTC,CASSLRTGYEQYF
.,TRBJ2-2,few,TRBV7-8,TGTGCCAGCAGCGCGGGGACACTCCGGACCGGGGAGCTGTTTTTT,CASSAGTLRTGELFF
TRBD1,TRBJ2-1,many,TRBV29-1,TGCAGCGTGCGACAGGGTACAATGAGTGAGCAGTTCTTC,CSVRQGTMSEQFF
.,TRBJ2-2,few,TRBV18,TGTGCCAGCTCACCACCGTTTTACACCGGGGAGCTGTTTTTT,CASSPPFYTGELFF
.,TRBJ2-7,.,TRBV12-3/TRBV12-4,TGTGCCAGCAGTGCGCCCGGGACTTTAAACTACGAGCAGTACTTC,CASSAPGTLNYEQYF
.,TRBJ1-5,.,TRBV4-3,TGCGCCAGCAGCCAAGATTCACAGGGATACCAGCCCCAGCATTTT,CASSQDSQGYQPQHF
TRBD1,TRBJ2-1,many,TRBV5-1,TGCGCCAGCAGCACAACGACAGGGGCAAGTTCCTACAATGAGCAGTTCTTC,CASSTTTGASSYNEQFF
TRBD1,TRBJ2-3,few,TRBV19,TGTGCCAGTAGCCGGACAGGGGCTAGCACAGATACGCAGTATTTT,CASSRTGASTDTQYF
TRBD2,TRBJ2-3,many,TRBV20-1,TGCAGTGCTAGAGTCCTGACTAGCGGGATCACAGATACGCAGTATTTT,CSARVLTSGITDTQYF
TRBD2,TRBJ2-3,many,TRBV7-2,TGTGCCAGCAGCTTTAGCGGGGGGGCCGGAGATACGCAGTATTTT,CASSFSGGAGDTQYF
TRBD1,TRBJ2-7,many,TRBV12-3/TRBV12-4,TGTGCCAGCAGTTCGGACAGGGTATATCCCTACGAGCAGTACTTC,CASSSDRVYPYEQYF
.,TRBJ1-1,many,TRBV12-3/TRBV12-4,TGTGCCAGCAGTTGGGGGGGGAACACTGAAGCTTTCTTT,CASSWGGNTEAFF
.,TRBJ1-6,many,TRBV20-1,TGCAGTGCTAGTAGGGAGGCACCCCTCCACTTT,CSASREAPLHF
.,TRBJ2-2,many,TRBV28,TGTGCCAGCAGTTTACTCACCGGGGAGCTGTTTTTT,CASSLLTGELFF
TRBD2,TRBJ2-7,.,TRBV6-2/TRBV6-3,TGTGCCAGCAGCGGGGGGGTATACGAGCAGTACTTC,CASSGGVYEQYF
.,TRBJ1-1,.,TRBV6-2/TRBV6-3,TGTGCCACCACAAACAGGGACATGAACACTGAAGCTTTCTTT,CATTNRDMNTEAFF
.,TRBJ2-7,.,TRBV9,TGTGCCAGCAGCCCGGGGGCAGGGGGTGAAGGGTACGAGCAGTACTTC,CASSPGAGGEGYEQYF
TRBD2,TRBJ2-5,few,TRBV5-6,TGTGCCAGCAGCGGCCCGGGACTATCCGACGGGACCCAGTACTTC,CASSGPGLSDGTQYF
TRBD1,TRBJ2-5,few,TRBV28,TGTGCCAGCAGTTCAAGGGGGCCCCAGTACTTC,CASSSRGPQYF
TRBD2,TRBJ2-5,.,TRBV4-3,TGCGCCAGCAGCGAAGGACTAGCGGGGGGGCGGGAGACCCAGTACTTC,CASSEGLAGGRETQYF
.,TRBJ2-6,many,TRBV28,TGTGCCAGCAGCGACAGTCTAGGGGCCAACGTCCTGACTTTC,CASSDSLGANVLTF
TRBD1,TRBJ1-5,few,TRBV6-2/TRBV6-3,TGTGCCAGCAGCTTTCTCGGACAGGATCAGCCCCAGCATTTT,CASSFLGQDQPQHF
.,TRBJ1-6,many,TRBV10-3,TGTGCCATCAGTGAGGCTGTGGATAATTCACCCCTCCACTTT,CAISEAVDNSPLHF
TRBD2,TRBJ2-5,many,TRBV5-1,TGCGCCAGCAGCGCCGGAGGGAGGGGTCAGACCCAGTACTTC,CASSAGGRGQTQYF
TRBD1,TRBJ2-7,few,TRBV5-6,TGTGCCAGCAGCTGGGTCGACAGGGCCTACGAGCAGTACTTC,CASSWVDRAYEQYF
.,TRBJ2-7,many,TRBV3-1,TGTGCCAGCAGCCAAGATCTAAACTCCTACGAGCAGTACTTC,CASSQDLNSYEQYF
TRBD2,TRBJ2-4,many,TRBV15,TGTGCCACCAGCAAGGGTTACGGGAGGAACATTCAGTACTTC,CATSKGYGRNIQYF
.,TRBJ2-4,many,TRBV5-1,TGCGCCAGCAGCTTGGAAGCAGGGCGATGGAAAAACATTCAGTACTTC,CASSLEAGRWKNIQYF
.,TRBJ2-1,many,TRBV20-1,TGCAGTGCTAGAGACCCTAGAAAACTCTACAATGAGCAGTTCTTC,CSARDPRKLYNEQFF
TRBD1,TRBJ2-3,.,TRBV18,TGTGCCAGCTCACAGACAGGGTTCACAGATACGCAGTATTTT,CASSQTGFTDTQYF
.,TRBJ2-2,many,TRBV29-1,TGCAGCGTTGAAAGGGACGGTACCGGGGAGCTGTTTTTT,CSVERDGTGELFF
TRBD2,TRBJ2-5,few,TRBV2,TGTGCCAGCAGAGACCGAACTAGCGGGGGGGTAGAAGAGACCCAGTACTTC,CASRDRTSGGVEETQYF
TRBD1,TRBJ1-1,many,TRBV12-3/TRBV12-4,TGTGCCAGCAAAGAGAAGGGACCCGACAGGGACGACACTGAAGCTTTCTTT,CASKEKGPDRDDTEAFF
.,TRBJ2-2,many,TRBV5-1,TGCGCCAGCAGCCGCCCTGGTGTGGACACCGGGGAGCTGTTTTTT,CASSRPGVDTGELFF
TRBD1,TRBJ2-1,few,TRBV27,TGTGCCAGCAGTCTGAACAGGGGGCATGGTTCGAATGAGCAGTTCTTC,CASSLNRGHGSNEQFF
.,TRBJ2-2,many,TRBV5-1,TGCGCCAGCAGCCCTTCCCCCTCACTTTTCACCGGGGAGCTGTTTTTT,CASSPSPSLFTGELFF
.,TRBJ1-2,few,TRBV6-5,TGTGCCAGCAGTTACAATACCATTCGTGGCTACACCTTC,CASSYNTIRGYTF